This paragraph covers one TCR beta chain sequence. The antigen is undetermined. The entry originates in a study of OX40 agonist ivuxolimab in advanced cancers. Germline values: CDR1 GTSNPN, CDR2 SVGIG (reference sequence). V was pared by 7 bases and J by 1 base, with 14 bases between. The CDR3 loop spans 13 amino acids. TCRdb's copy holds only in-frame clones and misses some; the assay was immunoSEQ multiplex PCR. Among over 85,000 clones, 90% were seen once, and the ten largest hold 1.5% to 2%. Study-wide findings and caveats: Averaging showed that CD8+ T cells had more expanded clones than CD4+ did. Blood T cells, both CD4+ and CD8+, expanded clonally by week 6 at 0.1 to 3.0 mg/kg. A proportion of nonresponders additionally exhibited low normalized T-cell clonal expansion.

V and J are TRBV30 and TRBJ2-7; D gene ambiguous. The specimen comprised CD4+ or CD8+ T cells sorted from blood, sampled in a trial of the OX40 agonist ivuxolimab. The receptor's source is an adult with an advanced solid tumor such as melanoma, head and neck, liver or kidney cancer. CDR3 coding DNA: TGTGCCTCTCACCGAGACACTTCCTACGAGCAGTACTTC. Translating gives CASHRDTSYEQYF.